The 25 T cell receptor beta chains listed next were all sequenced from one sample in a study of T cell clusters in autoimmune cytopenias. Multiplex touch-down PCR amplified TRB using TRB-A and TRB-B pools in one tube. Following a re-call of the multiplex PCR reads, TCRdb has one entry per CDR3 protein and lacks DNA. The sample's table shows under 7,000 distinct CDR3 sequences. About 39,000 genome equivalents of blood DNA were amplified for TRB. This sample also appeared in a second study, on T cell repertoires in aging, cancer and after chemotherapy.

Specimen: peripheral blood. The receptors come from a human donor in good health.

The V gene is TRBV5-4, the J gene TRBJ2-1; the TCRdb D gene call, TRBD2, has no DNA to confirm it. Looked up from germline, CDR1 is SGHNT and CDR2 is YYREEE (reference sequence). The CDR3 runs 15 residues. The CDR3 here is CASSLGLAGGNEQFF.

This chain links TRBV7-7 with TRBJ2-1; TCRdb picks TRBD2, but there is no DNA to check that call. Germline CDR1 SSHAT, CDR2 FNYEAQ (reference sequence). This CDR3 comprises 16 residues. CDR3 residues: CASSDGLAGAYNEQFF. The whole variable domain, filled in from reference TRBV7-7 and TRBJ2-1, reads GAGVSQSPRYKVTKRGQDVTLRCDPISSHATLYWYQQALGQGPEFLTYFNYEAQPDKSGLPSDRFSAERPEGSISTLTIQRTEQRDSAMYRCASSDGLAGAYNEQFFGPGTRLTVL.

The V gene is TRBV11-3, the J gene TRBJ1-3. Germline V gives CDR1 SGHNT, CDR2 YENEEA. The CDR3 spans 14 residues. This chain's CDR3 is CASSQASSGNTIYF.

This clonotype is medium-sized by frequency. This chain's CDR3 is CASSLQGLDEQFF. This rearrangement joins TRBV5-4 to TRBJ2-1; TCRdb picks TRBD1, but there is no DNA to check that call. The CDR3 contains 13 residues. Germline lookup yields CDR1 SGHNT and CDR2 YYREEE (reference sequence).

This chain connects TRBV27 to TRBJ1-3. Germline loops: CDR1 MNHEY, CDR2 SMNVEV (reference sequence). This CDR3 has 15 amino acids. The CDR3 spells CASSLSFGAGNTIYF.

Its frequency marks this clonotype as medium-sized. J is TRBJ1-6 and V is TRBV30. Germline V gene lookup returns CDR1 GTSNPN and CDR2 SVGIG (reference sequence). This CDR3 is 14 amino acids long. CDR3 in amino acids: CAWSVLGGNSPLHF.

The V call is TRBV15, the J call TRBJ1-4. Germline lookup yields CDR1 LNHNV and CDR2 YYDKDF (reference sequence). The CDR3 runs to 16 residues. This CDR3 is CATSTKASATNEKLFF.

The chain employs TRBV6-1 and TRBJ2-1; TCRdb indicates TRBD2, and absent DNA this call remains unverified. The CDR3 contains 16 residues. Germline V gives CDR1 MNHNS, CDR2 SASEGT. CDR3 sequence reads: CASSGGLAGLYNEQFF.

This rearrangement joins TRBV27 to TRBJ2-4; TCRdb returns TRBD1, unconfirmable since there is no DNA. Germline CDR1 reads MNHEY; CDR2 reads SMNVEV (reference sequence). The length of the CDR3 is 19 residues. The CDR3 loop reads CASSLQGARTSLAKNIQYF.

Here the CDR3 reads CASSPDRGRNYGYTF. The rearrangement links TRBV12-3 or TRBV12-4 to TRBJ1-2; TCRdb lists TRBD1, though no DNA is available to test this call. This CDR3 contains 15 residues.

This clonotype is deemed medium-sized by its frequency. The CDR3 region is CASSYSNRLADPPNEQFF. J is TRBJ2-1 and V is TRBV6-6; lacking DNA, the TRBD2 call made by TCRdb goes unchecked. CDR1 MNHNY and CDR2 SVGAGI come from the germline V gene (reference sequence). CDR3 length: 18 residues.

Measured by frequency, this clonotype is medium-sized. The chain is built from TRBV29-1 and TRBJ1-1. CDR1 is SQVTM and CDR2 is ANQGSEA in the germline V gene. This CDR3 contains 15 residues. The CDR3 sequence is CSVGLAGHLNTEAFF.

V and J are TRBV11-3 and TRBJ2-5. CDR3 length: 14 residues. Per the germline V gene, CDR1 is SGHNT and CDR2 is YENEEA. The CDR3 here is CASSEALRRETQYF.

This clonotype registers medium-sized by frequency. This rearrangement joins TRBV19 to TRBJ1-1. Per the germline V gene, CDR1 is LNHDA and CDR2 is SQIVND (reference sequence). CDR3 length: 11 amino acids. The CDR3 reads CASSMNTEAFF.

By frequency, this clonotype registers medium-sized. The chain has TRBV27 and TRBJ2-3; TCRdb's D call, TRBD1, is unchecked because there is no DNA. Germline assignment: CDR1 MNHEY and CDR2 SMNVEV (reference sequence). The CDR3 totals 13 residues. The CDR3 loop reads CASRGAPSDTQYF.

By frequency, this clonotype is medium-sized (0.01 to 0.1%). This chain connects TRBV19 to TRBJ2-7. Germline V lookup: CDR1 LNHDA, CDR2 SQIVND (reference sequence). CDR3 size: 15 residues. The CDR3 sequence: CASSEHGGSAYEQYF.

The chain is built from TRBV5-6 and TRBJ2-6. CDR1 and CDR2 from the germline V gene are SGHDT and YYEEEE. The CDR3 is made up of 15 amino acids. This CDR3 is CASSWHLSGANVLTF. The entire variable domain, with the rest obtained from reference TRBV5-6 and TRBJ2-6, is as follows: DAGVTQSPTHLIKTRGQQVTLRCSPKSGHDTVSWYQQALGQGPQFIFQYYEEEERQRGNFPDRFSGHQFPNYSSELNVNALLLGDSALYLCASSWHLSGANVLTFGAGSRLTVL.

Here the CDR3 reads CASGLGGPSREQYF. The V gene is TRBV12-3 or TRBV12-4, the J gene TRBJ2-7; the TRBD2 assignment by TCRdb is unverifiable without DNA. There are 14 residues in the CDR3.

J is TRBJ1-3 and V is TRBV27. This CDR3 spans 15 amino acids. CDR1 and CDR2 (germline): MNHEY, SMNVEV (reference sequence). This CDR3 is CASSFDWGSGNTIYF.

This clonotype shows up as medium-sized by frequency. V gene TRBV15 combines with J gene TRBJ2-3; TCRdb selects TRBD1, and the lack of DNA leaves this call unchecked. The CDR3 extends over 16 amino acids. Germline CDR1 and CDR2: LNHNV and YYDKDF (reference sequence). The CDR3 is CATRPAPTEMRDTQYF.

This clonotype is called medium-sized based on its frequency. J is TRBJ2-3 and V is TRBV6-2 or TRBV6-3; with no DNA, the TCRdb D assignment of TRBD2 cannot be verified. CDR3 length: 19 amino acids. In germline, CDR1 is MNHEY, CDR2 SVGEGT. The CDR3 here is CASSYTYSAGGPSTDTQYF.

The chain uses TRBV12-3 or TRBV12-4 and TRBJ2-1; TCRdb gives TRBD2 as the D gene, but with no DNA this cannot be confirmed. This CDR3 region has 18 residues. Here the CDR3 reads CASSLAGLAGGPHNEQFF.

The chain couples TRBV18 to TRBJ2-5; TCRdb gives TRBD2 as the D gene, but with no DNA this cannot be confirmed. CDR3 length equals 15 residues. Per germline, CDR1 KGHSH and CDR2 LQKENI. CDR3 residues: CASSQTSGREETQYF.

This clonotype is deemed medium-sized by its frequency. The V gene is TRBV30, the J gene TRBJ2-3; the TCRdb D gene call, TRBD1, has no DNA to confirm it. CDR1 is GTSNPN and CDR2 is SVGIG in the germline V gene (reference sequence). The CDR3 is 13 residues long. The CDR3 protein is CAWSVEGTLVGYF.

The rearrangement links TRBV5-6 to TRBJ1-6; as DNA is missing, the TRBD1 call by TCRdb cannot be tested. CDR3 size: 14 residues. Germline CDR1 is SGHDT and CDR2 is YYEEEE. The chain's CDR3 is CASSSGTGVVALHF.